The text below deals with one TCR beta chain. CDR1 and CDR2 from the germline V gene are LGHNA and YNFKEQ. The CDR3 sequence is 16 residues long. The V gene end was trimmed by 0 bases and the J gene end by 3 bases; junction bases not matched to a gene: 3. Original analysis: Amplified reference gene primers provided the basis for estimating nucleated cell counts. Clones were read by immunoSEQ multiplex PCR, and TCRdb kept only the in-frame ones, dropping some. V and J calls and clone size are given by that table; D and trimming were obtained from the DNA. This sample has 100,000 to 120,000 clones, with more than 80% found just once. This entry is derived from a study of blood T cell repertoires in COVID-19. In the study overall: COVID-19 samples, acute and convalescent, were from the United States, Italy and Spain. Sample material is recorded as cDNA or gDNA derived from T cells, B-cell-depleted T cells, or PBMCs.

The chain recombines TRBV4-2 with TRBJ2-5; TRBD2 matches at 11 bases. The sample was peripheral blood. The receptor was derived from a woman in her 70s with acute or convalescent COVID-19. CDR3 sequence reads: CASSQDQTSGEETQYF. Written as DNA, the CDR3 is TGTGCCAGCAGCCAAGACCAGACTAGCGGGGAAGAGACCCAGTACTTC.